Listed here is a single T cell receptor beta chain. This record belongs to a study of metastatic and nonmetastatic thyroid tumors. Trimming left V 6 bases short and J 0 bases short, with 6 bases between. Germline assignment: CDR1 DFQATT and CDR2 SNEGSKA (reference sequence). There are 12 residues in the CDR3. In the authors' workflow: The study built a papillary thyroid cancer distant-metastasis classifier from CDR3 differences across clinicopathological groups. TCRdb reprocessed the PCR reads using MiXCR. The V and J calls were not made by the authors but by TCRdb's processing. This sample yields over 11,000 clones, of which under 25% are seen a single time; around 8.6% belongs to the top ten. Patients had received no treatment of any kind before thyroid surgery.

Sequences were obtained from blood. This TCR was recovered from a female donor with papillary thyroid cancer or a benign thyroid nodule (not recorded which). Some clones in this sample may be carry-over from other donors' samples. J is TRBJ1-5 and V is TRBV20-1; D ambiguous. The CDR3 sequence: CSATVSNQPQHF. The DNA for the CDR3 is TGCAGTGCCACAGTTAGCAATCAGCCCCAGCATTTT.